The 18 T cell receptor beta chains below come from one sample, sequenced in a study of control samples from healthy donors and cancer patients. Data came from immunoSEQ multiplex PCR; TCRdb stores just in-frame clones and leaves some out. The sample gives some 150,000 clones, about 94% of which show up once; around 15% is in the top ten. Sequencing was performed on PBMCs. These receptors came from a man aged 55 to 69 with colorectal cancer.

This sequence joins TRBV18 and TRBJ1-2; possibly TRBD1 for D (6 bases). CDR1 and CDR2 from the germline V gene are KGHSH and LQKENI. Trimming stripped 0 bases from V and 0 bases from J, with 14 bases between. CDR3 length: 17 amino acids. The CDR3 reads CASSPPISGVANYGYTF. The CDR3 nucleotides read TGTGCCAGCTCACCACCAATATCAGGGGTAGCTAACTATGGCTACACCTTC.

This clone showed up just once. The chain joins TRBV19 to TRBJ2-3; D perhaps matches TRBD2 (7 bases). Looked up from germline, CDR1 is LNHDA and CDR2 is SQIVND (reference sequence). CDR3 length equals 16 residues. Deletions cut 1 base from V and 3 bases from J, with 14 bases between. The CDR3 sequence: CASSIVGGAVTDTQYF. In DNA form, the CDR3 reads TGTGCCAGTAGTATAGTGGGGGGGGCCGTAACAGATACGCAGTATTTT.

The chain is built from TRBV23-1 and TRBJ1-6, with D perhaps matching TRBD1 (6 bases). TRBV23-1 qualifies as an ORF whose function is uncertain. Trimming removed 11 bases at V and 10 bases at J, with 24 bases between. The CDR3 length is 15 residues. The CDR3 coding sequence is TGCGCCCCTCGGAATGACAGGCGTTTGGGATCACCCCTCCACTTT. Translating gives CAPRNDRRLGSPLHF.

The V and J genes are TRBV19 and TRBJ1-4, with TRBD1 as a possible D gene (5 bases). V was shortened by 4 bases and J by 5 bases, with 14 bases between the two germline ends. The germline V gene has CDR1 LNHDA and CDR2 SQIVND (reference sequence). CDR3 length: 15 amino acids. CDR3 bases: TGTGCCAGTAGTAGGGACCGACGAACCAATGAAAAACTGTTTTTT. It translates to CASSRDRRTNEKLFF.

This clone was recorded once. This chain uses TRBV6-5 with TRBJ1-2, with unresolved D. Looked up from germline, CDR1 is MNHEY and CDR2 is SVGAGI. CDR3 length: 12 amino acids. V lost 4 bases to trimming and J lost 4 bases, with 7 bases between them. The CDR3 DNA reads as TGTGCCAGCAGTTCCCACAGCTATGGCTACACCTTC. Its translation: CASSSHSYGYTF.

The DNA of the CDR3 is TGTGCCAGCAGCGTAGGGGACCGGACAGGGGGCAGCTATGGCTACACCTTC. The encoded protein is CASSVGDRTGGSYGYTF. The V call is TRBV9, the J call TRBJ1-2, with TRBD1 matching over 11 bases. The CDR3 spans 17 residues. V was pared by 0 bases and J by 4 bases, with 8 bases of the junction left unmatched. Germline loops: CDR1 SGDLS, CDR2 YYNGEE.

The chain couples TRBV5-1 to TRBJ1-2, with TRBD1 matching 10 bases. The CDR3 is made up of 17 amino acids. Germline lookup yields CDR1 SGHRS and CDR2 YFSETQ. The ends lost 0 bases at V and 4 bases at J; junction bases unmatched: 9. CDR3 sequence: CASSLGGTGVRIYGYTF. CDR3 nucleotide sequence: TGCGCCAGCAGCTTGGGAGGGACAGGGGTGCGGATCTATGGCTACACCTTC.

This rearrangement joins TRBV18 to TRBJ1-6, with 7 bases lining up with TRBD1. V shed 2 bases, J shed 11 bases, and the junction held 9 bases outside the gene matches. The length of the CDR3 is 15 residues. Per the germline V gene, CDR1 is KGHSH and CDR2 is LQKENI. This CDR3 reads CASSPYQGQMTPLHF. DNA for the CDR3: TGTGCCAGCTCACCATATCAGGGACAGATGACACCCCTCCACTTT.

V usage is TRBV5-1 and J usage is TRBJ2-4, with TRBD2 matching over 10 bases. From germline, CDR1 is SGHRS and CDR2 YFSETQ. V shed 0 bases and J 2 bases; nucleotides not matched to a gene: 8. The CDR3 is 18 amino acids. The CDR3 DNA follows: TGCGCCAGCAGCTTGGAAGGACTAGCGGAACCCTCCAAAAACATTCAGTACTTC. Translation: CASSLEGLAEPSKNIQYF.

V usage is TRBV6-5 and J usage is TRBJ1-2; D remains unclear. Trimming removed 0 bases from V and 5 bases from J, with 13 bases in between. This CDR3 contains 15 residues. Germline V CDR1 and CDR2: MNHEY, SVGAGI. CDR3 bases: TGTGCCAGCAGTTACTCGAAAGCCTTAGGGTATGGCTACACCTTC. Translation gives CASSYSKALGYGYTF.

V is TRBV1 and J is TRBJ2-2. TRBV1 is classified as a pseudogene. This CDR3 contains 13 residues. CDR3 protein: CTSSKGPTGELFF. In DNA form, the CDR3 reads TGCACCAGCAGTAAAGGGCCCACCGGGGAGCTGTTTTTT.

The V and J genes are TRBV9 and TRBJ2-5; D is possibly TRBD1 or TRBD2 (7 bases each). Germline-derived CDR1 and CDR2 are SGDLS and YYNGEE. The germline V and J ends were trimmed by 3 bases and 4 bases, with 16 bases remaining between them. The CDR3 loop spans 15 amino acids. As DNA, the CDR3 is TGTGCCAGCAGCGCAGGGGGGACTAAGCGAGAGACCCAGTACTTC. Amino acid sequence: CASSAGGTKRETQYF.

The J gene is TRBJ2-1, the V gene TRBV5-1; D is perhaps TRBD2 (7 bases). V gave up 0 bases and J gave up 4 bases, with 11 bases separating them. Looked up from germline, CDR1 is SGHRS and CDR2 is YFSETQ. The CDR3 runs 15 residues. CDR3: CASSLEGGLYNEQFF. In nucleotides, the CDR3 is TGCGCCAGCAGCTTGGAGGGGGGGTTATACAATGAGCAGTTCTTC.

Only one count was recorded for this clone. This sequence joins TRBV6-2 or TRBV6-3 and TRBJ2-1; 7 nucleotides line up with TRBD2. V was pared by 4 bases and J by 0 bases, with 6 bases of the junction left unmatched. CDR1 is MNHEY and CDR2 is SVGEGT in the germline V gene. This CDR3 spans 16 amino acids. The chain's CDR3 is CASSSVGGSSYNEQFF. The CDR3 DNA follows: TGTGCCAGCAGTTCAGTCGGGGGGAGCTCCTACAATGAGCAGTTCTTC.

CDR3 coding DNA: TGCGCCAGCAGGCCGACAGGGAATGGCGTCGATGAGCAGTTCTTC. Its protein product is CASRPTGNGVDEQFF. The chain is built from TRBV5-1 and TRBJ2-1; 7 bases line up with TRBD1. CDR3 length: 15 amino acids. J lost 8 bases, V lost 5 bases, and 13 bases had no gene match. Germline V gene sequence: CDR1 SGHRS, CDR2 YFSETQ. Supplemented by reference TRBV5-1 and TRBJ2-1, the full variable domain reads KAGVTQTPRYLIKTRGQQVTLSCSPISGHRSVSWYQQTPGQGLQFLFEYFSETQRNKGNFPGRFSGRQFSNSRSEMNVSTLELGDSALYLCASRPTGNGVDEQFFGPGTRLTVL.

CDR3 coding DNA: TGTGCCAGCAGTTTGCAGGACAGGCCTCACTATGGCTACACCTTC. It codes for CASSLQDRPHYGYTF. The chain is built from TRBV9 and TRBJ1-2; 7 bases are a match to TRBD1. CDR1 is SGDLS, CDR2 YYNGEE, per germline. The CDR3 is made up of 15 amino acids. Trimming took 5 bases from V and 3 from J; bases not matched to a gene: 10.

This clone was seen a single time. The chain recombines TRBV3-1 (or the pseudogene TRBV3-2) with TRBJ1-6, with TRBD1 matching 7 bases. This CDR3 comprises 16 residues. Germline V gene sequence: CDR1 LGHDT, CDR2 YNNKEL (reference sequence). V was pared by 4 bases and J by 11 bases, with 14 bases of the junction left unmatched. CDR3 residues: CASSPGQAWVAPPLHF. The DNA for the CDR3 is TGTGCCAGCAGCCCCGGACAGGCCTGGGTGGCGCCACCCCTCCACTTT.

The rearrangement uses TRBV9 and TRBJ1-1; D might be TRBD1 (5 bases). V lost 4 bases and J lost 1, with 11 bases in between. There are 14 residues in the CDR3. CDR1 is SGDLS, CDR2 YYNGEE, per germline. DNA of the CDR3: TGTGCCAGCAGCACCCCCGGGGGGAACACTGAAGCTTTCTTT. It is translated as CASSTPGGNTEAFF.